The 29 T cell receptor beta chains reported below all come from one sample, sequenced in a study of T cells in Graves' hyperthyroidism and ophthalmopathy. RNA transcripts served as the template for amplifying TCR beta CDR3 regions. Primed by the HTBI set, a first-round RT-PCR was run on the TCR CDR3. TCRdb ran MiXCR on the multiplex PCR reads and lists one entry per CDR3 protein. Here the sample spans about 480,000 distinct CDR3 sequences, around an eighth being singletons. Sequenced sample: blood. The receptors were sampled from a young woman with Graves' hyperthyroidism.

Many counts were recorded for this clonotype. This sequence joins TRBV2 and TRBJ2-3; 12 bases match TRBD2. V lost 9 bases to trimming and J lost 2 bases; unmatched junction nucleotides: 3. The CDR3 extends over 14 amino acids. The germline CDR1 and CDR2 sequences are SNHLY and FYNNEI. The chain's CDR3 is CARGLAGFTDTQYF. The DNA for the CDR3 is TGTGCCAGAGGACTAGCGGGATTCACAGATACGCAGTATTTT.

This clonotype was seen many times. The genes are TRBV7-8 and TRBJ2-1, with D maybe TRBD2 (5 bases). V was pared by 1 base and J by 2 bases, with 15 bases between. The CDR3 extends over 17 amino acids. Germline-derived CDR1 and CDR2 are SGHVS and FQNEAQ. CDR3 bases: TGTGCCAGCAGCTTAGTAACCGCGCGGGTCACCTACAATGAGCAGTTCTTC. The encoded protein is CASSLVTARVTYNEQFF.

This CDR3 is CASSDRQRGGYTF. In DNA form, the CDR3 reads TGTGCCAGCAGTGATCGGCAGAGGGGTGGCTACACCTTC. V is TRBV28 and J is TRBJ1-2; D is perhaps TRBD1 (5 bases). The CDR3 runs 13 residues. The V gene lost 5 bases and the J gene lost 7 bases, with 14 bases spanning the gap. Germline CDR1 is MDHEN and CDR2 is SYDVKM.

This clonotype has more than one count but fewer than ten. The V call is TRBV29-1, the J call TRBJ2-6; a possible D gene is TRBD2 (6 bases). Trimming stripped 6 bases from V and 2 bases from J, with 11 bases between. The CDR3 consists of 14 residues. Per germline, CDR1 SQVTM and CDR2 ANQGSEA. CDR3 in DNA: TGCAGCGTCCGAGAGCGGGCTGGGGCCAACGTCCTGACTTTC. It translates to CSVRERAGANVLTF.

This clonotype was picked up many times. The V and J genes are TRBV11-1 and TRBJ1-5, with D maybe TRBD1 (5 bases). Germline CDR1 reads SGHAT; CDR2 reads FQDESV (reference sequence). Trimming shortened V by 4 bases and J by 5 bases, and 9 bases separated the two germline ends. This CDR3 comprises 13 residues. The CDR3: CASSSQEHQPQHF. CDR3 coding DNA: TGTGCCAGCAGCTCACAGGAGCATCAGCCCCAGCATTTT.

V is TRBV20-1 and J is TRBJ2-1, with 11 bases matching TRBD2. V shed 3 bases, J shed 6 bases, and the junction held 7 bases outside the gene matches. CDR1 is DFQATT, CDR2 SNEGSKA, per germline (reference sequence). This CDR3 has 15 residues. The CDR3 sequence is CSARDLAGGGNEQFF. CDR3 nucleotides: TGCAGTGCTAGGGACTTAGCGGGAGGGGGCAATGAGCAGTTCTTC.

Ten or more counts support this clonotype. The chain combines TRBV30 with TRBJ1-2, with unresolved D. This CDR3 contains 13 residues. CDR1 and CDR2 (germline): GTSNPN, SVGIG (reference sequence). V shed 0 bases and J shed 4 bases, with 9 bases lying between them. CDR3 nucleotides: TGTGCCTGGAGTGTATTTACCGTCTATGGCTACACCTTC. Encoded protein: CAWSVFTVYGYTF.

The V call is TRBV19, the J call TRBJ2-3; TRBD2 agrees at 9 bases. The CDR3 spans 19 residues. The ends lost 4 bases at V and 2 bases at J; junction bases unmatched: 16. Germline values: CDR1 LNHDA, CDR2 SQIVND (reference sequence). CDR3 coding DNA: TGTGCCAGTAGTACTCGTTATAGCGGGAGTTCCCGAAACACAGATACGCAGTATTTT. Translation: CASSTRYSGSSRNTDTQYF.

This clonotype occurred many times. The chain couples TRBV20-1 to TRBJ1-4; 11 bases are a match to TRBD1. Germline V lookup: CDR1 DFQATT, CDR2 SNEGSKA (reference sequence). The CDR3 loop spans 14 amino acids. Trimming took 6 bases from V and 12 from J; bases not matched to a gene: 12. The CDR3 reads CSADPGTGGLQLFF. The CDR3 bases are TGCAGTGCGGATCCCGGGACAGGGGGTTTGCAACTGTTTTTT.

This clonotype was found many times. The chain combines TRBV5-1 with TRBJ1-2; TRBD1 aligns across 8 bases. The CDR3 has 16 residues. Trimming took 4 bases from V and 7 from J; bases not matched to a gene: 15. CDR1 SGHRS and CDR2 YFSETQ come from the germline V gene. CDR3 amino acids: CASSPGAQGGMIGYTF. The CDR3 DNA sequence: TGCGCCAGCAGCCCGGGGGCACAGGGGGGAATGATTGGCTACACCTTC.

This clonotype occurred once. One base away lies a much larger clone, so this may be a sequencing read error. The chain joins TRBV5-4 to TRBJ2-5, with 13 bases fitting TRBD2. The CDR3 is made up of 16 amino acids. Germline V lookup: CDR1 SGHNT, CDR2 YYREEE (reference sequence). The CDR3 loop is CVSSSGTSGVQETQYF. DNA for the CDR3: TGTGTCAGCAGTTCCGGGACTAGCGGGGTGCAAGAGACCCAGTACTTC.

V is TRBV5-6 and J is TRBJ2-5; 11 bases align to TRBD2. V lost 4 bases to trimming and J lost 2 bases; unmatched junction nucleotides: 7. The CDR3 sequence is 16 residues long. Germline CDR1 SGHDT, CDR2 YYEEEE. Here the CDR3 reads CASSITSGSHQETQYF. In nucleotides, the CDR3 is TGTGCCAGCAGCATTACTAGCGGGAGCCATCAAGAGACCCAGTACTTC.

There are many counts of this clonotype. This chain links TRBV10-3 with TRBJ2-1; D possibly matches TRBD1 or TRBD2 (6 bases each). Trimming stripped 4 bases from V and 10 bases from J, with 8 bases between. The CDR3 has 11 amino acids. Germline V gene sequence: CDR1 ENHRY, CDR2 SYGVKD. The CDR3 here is CAISAGGEQFF. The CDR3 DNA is TGTGCCATCAGTGCCGGGGGCGAGCAGTTCTTC.

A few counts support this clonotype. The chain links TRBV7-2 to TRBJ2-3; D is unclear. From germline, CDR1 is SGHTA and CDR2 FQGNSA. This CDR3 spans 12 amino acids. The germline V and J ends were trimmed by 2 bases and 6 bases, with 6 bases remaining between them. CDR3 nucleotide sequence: TGTGCCAGCAGCTTATGGTCCGATACGCAGTATTTT. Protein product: CASSLWSDTQYF.

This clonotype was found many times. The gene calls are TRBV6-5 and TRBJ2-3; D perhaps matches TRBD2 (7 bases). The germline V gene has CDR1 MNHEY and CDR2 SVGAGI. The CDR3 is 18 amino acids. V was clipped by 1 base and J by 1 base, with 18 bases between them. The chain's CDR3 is CASSYFRGIRGGTDTQYF. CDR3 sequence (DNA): TGTGCCAGCAGTTACTTCAGGGGCATCCGGGGGGGCACAGATACGCAGTATTTT.

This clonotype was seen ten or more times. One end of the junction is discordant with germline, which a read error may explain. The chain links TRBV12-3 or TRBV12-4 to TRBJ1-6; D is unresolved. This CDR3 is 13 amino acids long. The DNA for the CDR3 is TGTGCCTGCAGTTCCCGCGGAGGTGTAGCCCTCCACTTT. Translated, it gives CACSSRGGVALHF.

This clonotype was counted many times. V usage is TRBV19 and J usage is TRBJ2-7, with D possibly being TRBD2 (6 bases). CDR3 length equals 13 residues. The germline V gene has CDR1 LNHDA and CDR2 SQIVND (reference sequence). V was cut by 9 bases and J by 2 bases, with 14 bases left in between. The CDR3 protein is CASASRTTYEQYF. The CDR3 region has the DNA TGTGCCAGCGCAAGCCGGACTACCTACGAGCAGTACTTC.

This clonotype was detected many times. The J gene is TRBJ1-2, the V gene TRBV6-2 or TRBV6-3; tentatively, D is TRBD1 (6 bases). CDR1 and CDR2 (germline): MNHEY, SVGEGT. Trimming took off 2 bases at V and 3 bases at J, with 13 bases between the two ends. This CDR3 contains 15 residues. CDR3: CASSYIDRRHYGYTF. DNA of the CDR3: TGTGCCAGCAGTTACATCGACAGGAGACACTATGGCTACACCTTC.

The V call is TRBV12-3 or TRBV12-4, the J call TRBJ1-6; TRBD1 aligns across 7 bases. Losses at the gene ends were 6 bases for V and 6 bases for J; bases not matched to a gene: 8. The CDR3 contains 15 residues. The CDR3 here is CASSGGTATNSPLHF. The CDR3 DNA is TGTGCCAGCAGCGGGGGGACAGCTACTAATTCACCCCTCCACTTT.

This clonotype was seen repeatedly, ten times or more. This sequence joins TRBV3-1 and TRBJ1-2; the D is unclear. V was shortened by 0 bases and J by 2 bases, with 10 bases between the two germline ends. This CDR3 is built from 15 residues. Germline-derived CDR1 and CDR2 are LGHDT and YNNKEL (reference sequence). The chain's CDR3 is CASSQERQPNYGYTF. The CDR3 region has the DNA TGTGCCAGCAGCCAAGAGAGACAACCAAACTATGGCTACACCTTC.

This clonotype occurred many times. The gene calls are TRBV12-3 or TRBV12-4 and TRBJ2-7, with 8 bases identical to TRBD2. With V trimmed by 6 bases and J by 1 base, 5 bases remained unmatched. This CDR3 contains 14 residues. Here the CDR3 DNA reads TGTGCCAGCAGCTCTAGCGGGTTATCCTACGAGCAGTACGTC. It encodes CASSSSGLSYEQYV.

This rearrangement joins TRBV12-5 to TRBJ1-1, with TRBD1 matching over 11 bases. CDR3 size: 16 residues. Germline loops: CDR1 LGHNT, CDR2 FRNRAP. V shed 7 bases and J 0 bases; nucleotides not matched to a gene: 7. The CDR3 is CASDLGQGALNTEAFF. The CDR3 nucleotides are TGTGCTAGTGACCTCGGACAGGGGGCTTTGAACACTGAAGCTTTCTTT.

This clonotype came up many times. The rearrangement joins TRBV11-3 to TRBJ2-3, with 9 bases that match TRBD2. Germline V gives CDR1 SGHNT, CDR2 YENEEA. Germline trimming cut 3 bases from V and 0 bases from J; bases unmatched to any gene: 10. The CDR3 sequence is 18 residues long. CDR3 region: CASSFRRLAEPSTDTQYF. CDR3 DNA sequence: TGTGCCAGCAGCTTCCGAAGACTAGCGGAGCCTAGCACAGATACGCAGTATTTT.

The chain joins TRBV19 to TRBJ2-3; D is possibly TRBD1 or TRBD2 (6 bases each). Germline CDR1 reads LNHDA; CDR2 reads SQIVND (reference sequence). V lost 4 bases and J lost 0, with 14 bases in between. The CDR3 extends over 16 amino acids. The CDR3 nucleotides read TGTGCCAGTAGTACAACAGGGACTCGGAGCACAGATACGCAGTATTTT. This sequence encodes CASSTTGTRSTDTQYF.

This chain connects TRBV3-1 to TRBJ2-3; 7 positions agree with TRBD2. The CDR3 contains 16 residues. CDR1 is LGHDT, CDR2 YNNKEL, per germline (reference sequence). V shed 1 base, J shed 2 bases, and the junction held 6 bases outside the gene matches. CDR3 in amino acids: CASSQAGAGSTDTQYF. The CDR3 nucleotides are TGTGCCAGCAGCCAAGCGGGAGCGGGATCCACAGATACGCAGTATTTT.

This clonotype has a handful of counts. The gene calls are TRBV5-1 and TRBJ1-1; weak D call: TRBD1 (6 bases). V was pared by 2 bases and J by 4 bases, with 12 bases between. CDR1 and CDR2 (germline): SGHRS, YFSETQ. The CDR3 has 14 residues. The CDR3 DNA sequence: TGCGCCAGCAGCTTCGGGGGGCAGGTCACTGAAGCTTTCTTT. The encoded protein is CASSFGGQVTEAFF.

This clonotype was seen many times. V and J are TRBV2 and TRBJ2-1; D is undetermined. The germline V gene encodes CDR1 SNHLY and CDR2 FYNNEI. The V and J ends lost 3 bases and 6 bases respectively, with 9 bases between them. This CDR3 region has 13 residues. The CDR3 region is CASSEGYSNEQFF. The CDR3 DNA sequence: TGTGCCAGCAGTGAGGGCTATAGCAATGAGCAGTTCTTC.

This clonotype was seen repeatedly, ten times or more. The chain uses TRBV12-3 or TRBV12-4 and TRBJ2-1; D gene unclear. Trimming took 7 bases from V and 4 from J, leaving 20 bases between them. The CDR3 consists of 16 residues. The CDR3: CASIYTRLQRYNEQFF. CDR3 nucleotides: TGTGCCAGCATCTACACCCGACTCCAGAGATACAATGAGCAGTTCTTC.

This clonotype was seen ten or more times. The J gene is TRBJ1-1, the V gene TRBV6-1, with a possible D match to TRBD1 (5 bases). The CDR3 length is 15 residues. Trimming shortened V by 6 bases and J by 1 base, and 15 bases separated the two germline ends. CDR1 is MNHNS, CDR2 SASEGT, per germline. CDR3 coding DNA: TGTGCCAGCAGGGGGAGAGGGGCAGGGAACACTGAAGCTTTCTTT. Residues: CASRGRGAGNTEAFF.